These 18 T cell receptor beta chains came from one sample sequenced in a study of T cell clonality in common variable immunodeficiency. Sequencing was performed with immunoSEQ multiplex PCR; in TCRdb, only in-frame clones are kept and a portion is missing. This sample comprises about 52,000 clones, none seen once only. What was sequenced was peripheral blood mononuclear cells. The origin of the receptors is a person aged 18 to 69 in good health.

This clone was counted many times. The CDR3 reads CASSPGQGNEKLFF. The CDR3 bases that were read are TGTGCCAGCAGTCCGGGACAGGGGAATGAAAAA. The chain is built from TRBV12-3 or TRBV12-4 and TRBJ1-4, with TRBD1 matching 10 bases. The read finishes 3 residues shy of the CDR3 end, and the germline J gene is used to complete it. The CDR3 length is 14 residues. After removal of 5 bases from V and 5 bases from J, the junction contained 2 bases not matched to a gene.

The sample holds many counts of this clone. The DNA ends 3 residues before the CDR3 does, and the rest of the CDR3 is filled in from the germline J gene. The rearrangement joins TRBV28 to TRBJ1-4, with 9 bases that match TRBD1. Germline V gives CDR1 MDHEN, CDR2 SYDVKM. There are 15 residues in the CDR3. After removal of 6 bases from V and 5 bases from J, the junction contained 7 bases not matched to a gene. This chain's CDR3 is CASSQRDRANEKLFF. The DNA read from the CDR3 is TGTGCCAGCAGCCAACGGGACAGGGCGAATGAAAAA.

This clone was seen at least ten times. The read ends 3 residues early relative to the CDR3; the germline J gene fills the gap. V gene TRBV7-9 combines with J gene TRBJ2-3, with 7 bases matching TRBD2. V shed 2 bases and J 4 bases; nucleotides not matched to a gene: 3. The CDR3 has 14 amino acids. Germline V CDR1 and CDR2: SEHNR, FQNEAQ (reference sequence). CDR3 DNA (partial): TGTGCCAGCAGCTTATCGGCGGGAGCAGATACG. Translating it yields CASSLSAGADT. The full CDR3 protein reads CASSLSAGADTQYF. Combining the CDR3 with reference TRBV7-9 and TRBJ2-3 gives the whole variable domain DTGVSQNPRHKITKRGQNVTFRCDPISEHNRLYWYRQTLGQGPEFLTYFQNEAQLEKSRLLSDRFSAERPKGSFSTLEIQRTEQGDSAMYLCASSLSAGADTQYFGPGTRLTVL.

This clone was seen at least ten times. The sequenced fragment ends 3 residues before the CDR3 boundary, so the rest is inferred from the germline J gene. This rearrangement joins TRBV2 to TRBJ2-3; D remains unclear. This CDR3 region has 12 residues. V lost 7 bases and J 5 bases, leaving 10 bases between the germline ends. Germline V CDR1 and CDR2: SNHLY, FYNNEI. This chain's CDR3 is CASISGGDTQYF. CDR3 DNA, as far as it was read: TGTGCCAGCATATCGGGTGGAGATACG.

This clone was seen repeatedly, ten times or more. The read ends 3 residues shy of where the CDR3 ends; the end is completed using the germline J gene. The rearrangement uses TRBV5-6 and TRBJ1-2; no definite D call. Germline CDR1 SGHDT, CDR2 YYEEEE. The germline V and J ends were trimmed by 7 bases and 3 bases, with 10 bases remaining between them. CDR3 length: 12 amino acids. The CDR3 sequence is CASGGVDYGYTF. The CDR3 DNA, read in part, is TGTGCCAGCGGCGGGGTTGACTATGGC.

This clone was seen more than once but under ten times. Read data end 3 residues before the CDR3 end; the end is taken from the germline J gene. J is TRBJ2-5 and V is TRBV23-1; unclear D gene. TRBV23-1 is classed as an ORF, of uncertain function. The length of the CDR3 is 12 residues. Trimming took 2 bases from V and 7 from J, leaving 8 bases between them. CDR3 in amino acids: CASSQRTGTQYF. The sequenced part of the CDR3 DNA is TGCGCCAGCAGTCAACGAACGGGGACC.

The table lists this clone with many counts. The read ends 3 residues shy of where the CDR3 ends; the end is completed using the germline J gene. V usage is TRBV6-2 or TRBV6-3 and J usage is TRBJ2-7; the match to TRBD1 covers 10 bases. CDR1 is MNHEY, CDR2 SVGEGT, per germline. This CDR3 is built from 15 residues. Unmatched junction bases numbered 7, after V lost 2 bases and J lost 6 bases. CDR3 sequence reads: CASSYRPGTGAEQYF. The CDR3 bases that were read are TGTGCCAGCAGTTACCGTCCCGGGACAGGGGCCGAG.

There are many counts of this clone. The CDR3 end falls 3 residues outside the read, so it is completed with the germline J gene. This chain joins TRBV5-6 and TRBJ2-5, with 8 bases matching TRBD2. With 5 bases clipped from V and 5 bases from J, the junction kept 11 bases outside the gene matches. The CDR3 is 15 amino acids. Germline V gene lookup returns CDR1 SGHDT and CDR2 YYEEEE. The CDR3 spells CASRREAGVRETQYF. The DNA read from the CDR3 is TGTGCCAGCAGGAGAGAAGCGGGAGTACGCGAGACC. Using reference TRBV5-6 and TRBJ2-5 for the parts outside the CDR3, the full variable domain is DAGVTQSPTHLIKTRGQQVTLRCSPKSGHDTVSWYQQALGQGPQFIFQYYEEEERQRGNFPDRFSGHQFPNYSSELNVNALLLGDSALYLCASRREAGVRETQYFGPGTRLLVL.

This clone was counted at least ten times. The DNA ends 3 residues before the CDR3 does, and the rest of the CDR3 is filled in from the germline J gene. The rearrangement joins TRBV15 to TRBJ1-5; the D gene is possibly TRBD1 (6 bases). CDR3 length: 16 residues. The V and J ends lost 0 bases and 5 bases respectively, with 14 bases between them. Germline values: CDR1 LNHNV, CDR2 YYDKDF (reference sequence). The CDR3 region is CATSRDLGGADQPQHF. CDR3 DNA (partial): TGTGCCACCAGCAGAGATTTAGGGGGGGCGGATCAGCCC.

This clone was picked up many times. The missing CDR3 end, 3 residues past where the read stops, is filled in from the germline J gene. The chain links TRBV20-1 to TRBJ2-1, with no clear D. This CDR3 comprises 15 residues. From germline, CDR1 is DFQATT and CDR2 SNEGSKA (reference sequence). Trimming shortened V by 1 base and J by 5 bases, and 15 bases separated the two germline ends. The CDR3 spells CSARAPPSDHNEQFF. CDR3 DNA, as far as it was read: TGCAGTGCTAGAGCCCCGCCCAGTGATCACAATGAG.

This clone was observed at least ten times. The read ends 3 residues before the CDR3 terminus; that terminus is restored from the germline J gene. The chain is built from TRBV20-1 and TRBJ2-3; 10 bases align to TRBD2. The ends lost 2 bases at V and 8 bases at J; junction bases unmatched: 7. The CDR3 is made up of 14 amino acids. Germline CDR1 reads DFQATT; CDR2 reads SNEGSKA (reference sequence). CDR3: CSARSASGRRTQYF. The CDR3 bases that were read are TGCAGTGCTAGAAGTGCTAGCGGGAGACGTACG.

The sample holds many counts of this clone. The sequenced fragment ends 3 residues before the CDR3 boundary, so the rest is inferred from the germline J gene. The rearrangement uses TRBV5-1 and TRBJ2-2, with TRBD2 matching over 9 bases. Looked up from germline, CDR1 is SGHRS and CDR2 is YFSETQ. V was pared by 0 bases and J by 4 bases, with 7 bases of the junction left unmatched. The CDR3 is 17 amino acids. Incomplete CDR3 DNA: TGCGCCAGCAGCTTGGTTGTAGCGGGAGACGGCACCGGGGAG. Translation gives CASSLVVAGDGTGE. The whole CDR3 is CASSLVVAGDGTGELFF.

The sample holds many counts of this clone. Additional DNA sequences in this sample encode the identical CDR3. CDR3 protein: CASRRQGGRETQYF. The CDR3 DNA, read in part, is TGTGCCAGCAGGAGACAGGGGGGACGGGAGACC. V is TRBV7-2 and J is TRBJ2-5; 9 bases agree with TRBD1. The read finishes 3 residues shy of the CDR3 end, and the germline J gene is used to complete it. Looked up from germline, CDR1 is SGHTA and CDR2 is FQGNSA. The CDR3 is made up of 14 amino acids. V lost 6 bases and J lost 5; bases outside the gene matches: 7.

This clone was found many times. The observed sequence ends 3 residues before the CDR3 terminus, with the missing tail filled in from the germline J gene. Distinct nucleotide sequences in the sample also encode this CDR3. This chain links TRBV6-2 or TRBV6-3 with TRBJ1-1; 7 bases are shared with TRBD1. CDR1 MNHEY and CDR2 SVGEGT come from the germline V gene. The CDR3 runs to 13 residues. The ends lost 4 bases at V and 7 bases at J; junction bases unmatched: 6. The sequenced CDR3 bases are TGTGCCAGCAGTTCTGGACAGGCTCTTGAA. It codes for CASSSGQALE. The CDR3 in its entirety is CASSSGQALEAFF.

The sample holds many counts of this clone. The read finishes 3 residues shy of the CDR3 end, and the germline J gene is used to complete it. The V and J genes are TRBV7-3 and TRBJ2-1, with D hard to call. The CDR3 loop spans 13 amino acids. V lost 0 bases, J lost 5 bases, and 5 bases lay in between. Germline loops: CDR1 SGHTA, CDR2 FQGTGA. The DNA read from the CDR3 is TGTGCCAGCAGCTTAACTGGCCACAATGAG. Protein product: CASSLTGHNE. In full, the CDR3 reads CASSLTGHNEQFF.

This clone was observed at least ten times. Read sequence stops 3 residues before the CDR3 end, and the germline J gene provides the missing end. The V and J genes are TRBV20-1 and TRBJ1-5; D remains unclear. Germline CDR1 reads DFQATT; CDR2 reads SNEGSKA (reference sequence). The CDR3 consists of 9 residues. The CDR3 loop reads CSAYYPQHF. CDR3 bases read: TGCAGTGCCTATTATCCC.

This clone showed up many times. The read finishes 3 residues shy of the CDR3 end, and the germline J gene is used to complete it. The chain has TRBV30 and TRBJ1-4; tentative D call: TRBD1 (6 bases). V gave up 0 bases and J gave up 4 bases, with 12 bases separating them. CDR1 is GTSNPN, CDR2 SVGIG, per germline (reference sequence). This CDR3 comprises 15 residues. This chain's CDR3 is CAWSVPGRGNEKLFF. The part of the CDR3 DNA that was read is TGTGCCTGGAGTGTACCGGGCAGGGGTAATGAAAAA.

At least ten counts were recorded for this clone. The read halts 3 residues ahead of the CDR3 end, with the missing end drawn from the germline J gene. The chain joins TRBV18 to TRBJ1-2; D may be TRBD1 (6 bases). The CDR3 contains 14 residues. From germline, CDR1 is KGHSH and CDR2 LQKENI. V was cut by 3 bases and J by 0 bases, with 8 bases left in between. The CDR3 loop reads CASSPGTTNYGYTF. The sequenced CDR3 bases are TGTGCCAGCTCACCCGGGACAACTAACTATGGC. The complete variable domain, with remaining parts taken from reference TRBV18 and TRBJ1-2, reads NAGVMQNPRHLVRRRGQEARLRCSPMKGHSHVYWYRQLPEEGLKFMVYLQKENIIDESGMPKERFSAEFPKEGPSILRIQQVVRGDSAAYFCASSPGTTNYGYTFGSGTRLTVV.